Following are 11 T cell receptor beta chains from one sample sequenced in a study of T cell responses to AZD1222 COVID-19 vaccine. Clones were sequenced by immunoSEQ multiplex PCR, and TCRdb holds only the in-frame ones, with some missing. The data show about 160,000 clones, 90% to 95% seen once. The specimen was peripheral blood, collected on day 0 of AZD1222 vaccination. Every receptor here comes from an adult in good health.

CDR3 sequence: CASSLSGTEAFF. In DNA form, the CDR3 reads TGTGCCAGCAGTTTATCGGGCACTGAAGCTTTCTTT. The chain carries TRBV27 and TRBJ1-1; no clear D gene. Germline V gives CDR1 MNHEY, CDR2 SMNVEV (reference sequence). The germline V and J ends were trimmed by 0 bases and 4 bases, with 3 bases remaining between them. This CDR3 is built from 12 residues.

This chain uses TRBV12-3 or TRBV12-4 with TRBJ1-1; D call uncertain. V was pared by 4 bases and J by 0 bases, with 6 bases between. This CDR3 contains 13 residues. The CDR3 nucleotides read TGTGCCAGCAGTTACGAGTTGAACACTGAAGCTTTCTTT. This translates into CASSYELNTEAFF.

The rearrangement links TRBV5-1 to TRBJ2-1; 12 bases align to TRBD2. The CDR3 is 16 residues long. Per the germline V gene, CDR1 is SGHRS and CDR2 is YFSETQ. V lost 0 bases, J lost 6 bases, and 4 bases stayed unmatched. The CDR3 reads CASSLAASGGANEQFF. The CDR3 coding sequence is TGCGCCAGCAGCTTGGCCGCTAGCGGGGGGGCCAATGAGCAGTTCTTC.

This chain joins TRBV19 and TRBJ2-3; 7 nucleotides agree with TRBD2. V trimming: 6 bases; J trimming: 2 bases; junction bases outside the gene matches: 11. The CDR3 consists of 16 residues. Germline CDR1 reads LNHDA; CDR2 reads SQIVND (reference sequence). CDR3 region: CASRPTWGGITDTQYF. The CDR3 DNA is TGTGCCAGTAGGCCCACCTGGGGGGGAATCACAGATACGCAGTATTTT.

The chain is built from TRBV6-5 and TRBJ1-3, with no clear D. Trimming took off 5 bases at V and 4 bases at J, with 15 bases between the two ends. CDR1 and CDR2 (germline): MNHEY, SVGAGI. There are 15 residues in the CDR3. The CDR3: CASSRTPGLGNTIYF. CDR3 DNA: TGTGCCAGCAGTCGGACTCCCGGGTTGGGAAACACCATATATTTT.

DNA of the CDR3: TGTGCCAGCAGTTTCACCGGGACAGAGACAGATACGCAGTATTTT. This encodes CASSFTGTETDTQYF. The chain carries TRBV28 and TRBJ2-3, with 7 bases lining up with TRBD1. Looked up from germline, CDR1 is MDHEN and CDR2 is SYDVKM. The CDR3 loop spans 15 amino acids. Germline trimming cut 3 bases from V and 3 bases from J; bases unmatched to any gene: 6.

This chain uses TRBV14 with TRBJ2-7, with D maybe TRBD2 (6 bases). Trimming stripped 0 bases from V and 3 bases from J, with 15 bases between. Looked up from germline, CDR1 is SGHDN and CDR2 is FVKESK. This CDR3 region has 16 residues. This chain's CDR3 is CASSQDRAGFLYEQYF. DNA of the CDR3: TGTGCCAGCAGCCAAGACCGGGCGGGGTTCCTCTACGAGCAGTACTTC.

The chain is built from TRBV6-2 or TRBV6-3 and TRBJ2-3; D remains ambiguous. The CDR3 covers 16 residues. Germline V gene lookup returns CDR1 MNHEY and CDR2 SVGEGT. V was pared by 2 bases and J by 0 bases, with 12 bases between. The CDR3, as DNA: TGTGCCAGCAGTTACGGTGGCCTATATAGCACAGATACGCAGTATTTT. Translation: CASSYGGLYSTDTQYF.

The gene calls are TRBV4-1 and TRBJ2-1; no firm D call. V was shortened by 1 base and J by 9 bases, with 10 bases between the two germline ends. This CDR3 comprises 13 residues. Per germline, CDR1 MGHRA and CDR2 YSYEKL. DNA of the CDR3: TGCGCCAGCAGCCAAGGCGAAGGTTTTGAGCAGTTCTTC. Translated: CASSQGEGFEQFF.

The chain uses TRBV7-3 and TRBJ2-1, with 16 bases fitting TRBD2. The CDR3 covers 16 residues. Germline V gene sequence: CDR1 SGHTA, CDR2 FQGTGA. V shed 5 bases and J 9 bases; nucleotides not matched to a gene: 7. CDR3 in DNA: TGTGCCAGCAGCCCGGGACTAGCGGGGGGGCCCGGTGAGCAGTTCTTC. Residues: CASSPGLAGGPGEQFF.

The chain joins TRBV27 to TRBJ2-7, with 9 nucleotides matching TRBD2. This CDR3 region has 15 residues. V lost 4 bases to trimming and J lost 3 bases; unmatched junction nucleotides: 7. Germline V gene lookup returns CDR1 MNHEY and CDR2 SMNVEV (reference sequence). CDR3 region: CASSSPAGGNYEQYF. CDR3 DNA sequence: TGTGCCAGCAGTTCTCCGGCGGGGGGGAACTACGAGCAGTACTTC.